This TCR beta chain was captured by sequencing in a study of OX40 agonist ivuxolimab in advanced cancers. For the wider study: Ivuxolimab was an agonistic, fully human IgG2 monoclonal antibody directed against OX40 (CD134), a costimulatory receptor. The paper covers the monotherapy dose-escalation part of the phase I ivuxolimab trial, which included N = 52 patients. Patients were allowed to have had prior anti-PD-1, anti-PD-L1 or anti-CTLA-4 therapy, and more than 35% of the dose-escalation patients had been treated with checkpoint inhibitors. Among the 50 to 55 dose-escalation patients, about 19 had hepatocellular carcinoma, approximately 15 melanoma, 9 renal cell carcinoma and 9 head and neck cancer. Peripheral TCRbeta sequencing aimed to test whether ivuxolimab altered TCR sequence diversity and caused clonal T-cell expansion. A male proportion of roughly 80% and a mean age of approximately 62 years, ranging from 23 to 79, were recorded for the dose-escalation cohort. Three dose-escalation patients achieved partial responses, one with hepatocellular carcinoma and two with cutaneous melanoma. Intravenous ivuxolimab was administered to patients every 2 weeks at six dose levels: 0.01, 0.1, 0.3, 1.5, 3 and 10 mg/kg.

Notes on this clone: Its target antigen remains unknown. No much larger clone exists at a distance of one base, and base qualities are not known.

The germline V gene yields SGHTA for CDR1 and FQGNSA for CDR2. The CDR3 contains 14 residues, cysteine and phenylalanine counted. The entry retains the CDR3 DNA only, 42 bases that are in frame from base 1. Trimming leaves V shorter by 5 bases and J shorter by 4 bases, with the junction holding 7 bases beyond the gene matches. Patients with a history of autoimmune disease or receiving systemic immunosuppression were excluded from the trial. Peripheral blood for TCR sequencing was collected from all dose cohorts at baseline, on cycle 4 day 1, and on cycle 7 day 1. Samples came from an open-label, multicenter, first-in-human phase I dose-escalation trial of ivuxolimab. The trial enrolled adults with locally advanced or metastatic head and neck squamous cell, hepatocellular, melanoma or renal cell carcinoma. Before TCR sequencing, CD4+ T cells and CD8+ T cells were sorted from peripheral blood as separate populations.

For sequencing of the TCRbeta CDR3 region, genomic DNA was extracted from the sorted cells. TCRbeta CDR3 regions were sequenced using the immunoSEQ Assay. Drawn from immuneACCESS, this table holds only the in-frame rearrangements with V and J called that TCRdb kept. Clones are partly lost; checked studies trace under half to an unresolved V gene and leave the rest unexplained. Within this sample are roughly 80,000 clones, with around 83% of them counted one time only. The ten largest clones capture 2% to 2.5% of the sample. The research as a whole found: Partial responders in the 0.1-3.0 mg/kg groups had among the lowest normalized peripheral clonal expansion, especially among CD8+ T cells. At doses of 0.1 to 3.0 mg/kg, clonal expansion of both CD4+ and CD8+ T cells in blood was seen between baseline and week 6. Low levels of normalized T-cell clonal expansion were also shown by some nonresponding patients. Which antigens the clonally expanded peripheral T cells were specific for was not determined. After ivuxolimab, CD8+ T cells had more expanded clones than CD4+ T cells on average.

The sequences come from CD4+ or CD8+ T cells sorted from blood, collected in a trial of the OX40 agonist ivuxolimab. The sequence was collected from an adult with an advanced solid tumor such as melanoma, head and neck, liver or kidney cancer. Recombination connected TRBV7-2 to TRBJ2-5, and 7 junction bases match TRBD1. The nucleotide sequence is given as TGTGCCAGCAGCCCATACAGGGGATCAGAGACCCAGTACTTC. This encodes CASSPYRGSETQYF.